Each of the 25 T cell receptor beta chains below was sequenced from the same sample in a study of cytomegalovirus exposure and HLA in healthy donors. Amplification used 60 Vbeta primers and 13 Jbeta primers. TCRdb's copy holds only in-frame clones and misses some; the assay was immunoSEQ multiplex PCR. The repertoire table contains 91,000 or so clones. Sequencing was done on a sample of PBMCs. These receptors were taken from a woman in her twenties or thirties in good health and CMV-seronegative.

This chain uses TRBV6-6 with TRBJ2-3, with 8 bases fitting TRBD1. Germline CDR1 reads MNHNY; CDR2 reads SVGAGI (reference sequence). This CDR3 spans 16 amino acids. J gave up 0 bases and V 3 bases, and 5 bases lay outside the gene matches. The CDR3 DNA follows: TGTGCCAGCAGTTATAGGACAGGGAGGAGCACAGATACGCAGTATTTT. It specifies CASSYRTGRSTDTQYF.

This sequence joins TRBV5-1 and TRBJ2-7, with TRBD2 matching over 10 bases. CDR3 size: 15 residues. Germline V gives CDR1 SGHRS, CDR2 YFSETQ. V trimming: 5 bases; J trimming: 3 bases; junction bases outside the gene matches: 8. Here the CDR3 reads CASRLLAGAYYEQYF. In DNA form, the CDR3 reads TGCGCCAGCAGGCTTCTAGCGGGGGCTTACTACGAGCAGTACTTC. The variable domain in full, completed from reference TRBV5-1 and TRBJ2-7, reads KAGVTQTPRYLIKTRGQQVTLSCSPISGHRSVSWYQQTPGQGLQFLFEYFSETQRNKGNFPGRFSGRQFSNSRSEMNVSTLELGDSALYLCASRLLAGAYYEQYFGPGTRLTVT.

V usage is TRBV7-2 and J usage is TRBJ2-7, with D perhaps matching TRBD1 (6 bases). The germline V gene encodes CDR1 SGHTA and CDR2 FQGNSA. The CDR3 loop spans 14 amino acids. Trimming left V 0 bases short and J 4 bases short, with 10 bases between. The CDR3 DNA is TGTGCCAGCAGCTTAGCAGGACAGAGTTACGAGCAGTACTTC. The encoded protein is CASSLAGQSYEQYF.

The rearrangement uses TRBV19 and TRBJ2-7; no clear D gene. Germline assignment: CDR1 LNHDA and CDR2 SQIVND (reference sequence). The CDR3 spans 16 residues. The ends were cut back, 1 base at V and 3 bases at J, with 16 bases in the middle. Here the CDR3 DNA reads TGTGCCAGTAGTATAGCGAGGTCCTGGTCTCTCTACGAGCAGTACTTC. Translating it yields CASSIARSWSLYEQYF.

The chain joins TRBV5-8 to TRBJ2-6; the D is unclear. The CDR3 runs to 15 residues. V was cut by 0 bases and J by 4 bases, with 8 bases left in between. Germline assignment: CDR1 SGHTS and CDR2 YDEGEE. CDR3 in DNA: TGTGCCAGCAGCTTGGCCCTCACAGGGGCCAACGTCCTGACTTTC. It is translated as CASSLALTGANVLTF.

V usage is TRBV6-1 and J usage is TRBJ1-3, with D uncertain. The CDR3 spans 15 residues. Trimming took 5 bases from V and 1 from J, leaving 12 bases between them. In germline, CDR1 is MNHNS, CDR2 SASEGT. CDR3 bases: TGTGCCAGCAGTTCTCAGTCCGGGTCTGGAAACACCATATATTTT. The encoded protein is CASSSQSGSGNTIYF.

This chain uses TRBV5-6 with TRBJ1-5; a weak D match, TRBD1 (6 bases). Germline V gives CDR1 SGHDT, CDR2 YYEEEE. The CDR3 runs 18 residues. V was shortened by 0 bases and J by 4 bases, with 20 bases between the two germline ends. This CDR3 is CASSLGVMGGRGNQPQHF. The CDR3 region has the DNA TGTGCCAGCAGCTTGGGAGTTATGGGTGGCAGGGGTAATCAGCCCCAGCATTTT.

The rearrangement links TRBV5-1 to TRBJ2-1, with a weak D call TRBD2 (5 bases). Trimming pared 5 bases from V and 3 bases from J, leaving 15 bases between. In germline, CDR1 is SGHRS, CDR2 YFSETQ. The CDR3 contains 15 residues. The chain's CDR3 is CASSLRDLLYNEQFF. CDR3 DNA: TGCGCCAGCAGTCTCCGGGATCTACTCTACAATGAGCAGTTCTTC. Full variable domain (rest looked up from reference TRBV5-1 and TRBJ2-1): KAGVTQTPRYLIKTRGQQVTLSCSPISGHRSVSWYQQTPGQGLQFLFEYFSETQRNKGNFPGRFSGRQFSNSRSEMNVSTLELGDSALYLCASSLRDLLYNEQFFGPGTRLTVL.

Notes on this clone: The same CDR3 can be traced to other DNA sequences in this sample. The rearrangement links TRBV5-6 to TRBJ1-1, with D unresolved. The germline CDR1 and CDR2 sequences are SGHDT and YYEEEE. This CDR3 contains 13 residues. Trimming removed 2 bases at V and 1 base at J, with 6 bases between. The CDR3 reads CASSLGGNTEAFF. DNA of the CDR3: TGTGCCAGCAGCTTAGGAGGGAACACTGAAGCTTTCTTT. Filled out from reference TRBV5-6 and TRBJ1-1, the complete variable domain reads DAGVTQSPTHLIKTRGQQVTLRCSPKSGHDTVSWYQQALGQGPQFIFQYYEEEERQRGNFPDRFSGHQFPNYSSELNVNALLLGDSALYLCASSLGGNTEAFFGQGTRLTVV.

The chain couples TRBV6-1 to TRBJ2-7; D is ambiguous. This CDR3 is built from 15 residues. With 0 bases removed from V and 0 bases from J, the gap between germline ends came to 9 bases. Per germline, CDR1 MNHNS and CDR2 SASEGT. The CDR3 protein is CASSEAVSSSYEQYF. Here the CDR3 DNA reads TGTGCCAGCAGTGAAGCAGTCTCGAGCTCCTACGAGCAGTACTTC.

As for this clone: At one end the junction does not follow the germline gene, possibly because of a read error. V gene TRBV2 combines with J gene TRBJ1-5; D gene ambiguous. The CDR3 contains 14 residues. CDR1 and CDR2 (germline): SNHLY, FYNNEI. In nucleotides, the CDR3 is TGTGCCAGCAACTATCTAGAATCCAATCAGCCCCGGCATTTT. As protein: CASNYLESNQPRHF.

The genes are TRBV6-5 and TRBJ2-7; the match to TRBD2 covers 8 bases. Unmatched junction bases numbered 13, after V lost 4 bases and J lost 5 bases. Germline V CDR1 and CDR2: MNHEY, SVGAGI. CDR3 length: 16 residues. DNA for the CDR3: TGTGCCAGCAGTTCGCGGCGCAGCGGGGGCCTCCACGAGCAGTACTTC. Translating it yields CASSSRRSGGLHEQYF.

V gene TRBV2 combines with J gene TRBJ2-3; 11 nucleotides line up with TRBD2. V was pared by 7 bases and J by 4 bases, with 4 bases of the junction left unmatched. There are 14 residues in the CDR3. Per the germline V gene, CDR1 is SNHLY and CDR2 is FYNNEI. The CDR3 reads CASKSGLAADTQYF. CDR3 nucleotides: TGTGCCAGCAAGTCGGGACTAGCGGCAGATACGCAGTATTTT. The full variable domain, its missing parts supplied by reference TRBV2 and TRBJ2-3, is EPEVTQTPSHQVTQMGQEVILRCVPISNHLYFYWYRQILGQKVEFLVSFYNNEISEKSEIFDDQFSVERPDGSNFTLKIRSTKLEDSAMYFCASKSGLAADTQYFGPGTRLTVL.

CDR3 bases: TGTGCCAGCAGCCTCCTGTTGAACACTGAAGCTTTCTTT. The encoded protein is CASSLLLNTEAFF. The chain has TRBV14 and TRBJ1-1; D unclear. Trimming cost V 4 bases and J 0 bases, with 6 bases left between them. Germline values: CDR1 SGHDN, CDR2 FVKESK. The CDR3 is made up of 13 amino acids.

This CDR3 reads CARSLDFPSSYEQYF. As DNA, the CDR3 is TGTGCCAGAAGCTTGGACTTCCCCTCCTCCTACGAGCAGTACTTC. The chain is built from TRBV5-3 and TRBJ2-7; D call uncertain. TRBV5-3 is an ORF, and what it does is uncertain. This CDR3 contains 15 residues. The V and J ends lost 0 bases and 0 bases respectively, with 10 bases between them.

The chain joins TRBV7-9 to TRBJ1-2; D uncertain. CDR3 length: 14 amino acids. V lost 4 bases and J 3 bases, leaving 12 bases between the germline ends. Per the germline V gene, CDR1 is SEHNR and CDR2 is FQNEAQ (reference sequence). The CDR3 sequence is CASSYPIRDYGYTF. CDR3 in DNA: TGTGCCAGCAGCTATCCGATCCGGGACTATGGCTACACCTTC.

The chain is built from TRBV7-8 and TRBJ1-2; 8 bases map to TRBD1. This CDR3 spans 19 amino acids. J gave up 0 bases and V 1 base, and 13 bases lay outside the gene matches. Germline assignment: CDR1 SGHVS and CDR2 FQNEAQ. The CDR3, as DNA: TGTGCCAGCAGCTTAGTTAGACCCGGACAGGGTAGATCTAACTATGGCTACACCTTC. This encodes CASSLVRPGQGRSNYGYTF.

The rearrangement joins TRBV7-3 to TRBJ1-1; D is perhaps TRBD1 (6 bases). This CDR3 region has 15 residues. Germline V gene data show CDR1 as SGHTA and CDR2 as FQGTGA. V dropped 3 bases and J dropped 4 bases, with 15 bases sitting between them. Here the CDR3 DNA reads TGTGCCAGCAGCTTTACGGGACATGGGACCACTGAAGCTTTCTTT. Translating it yields CASSFTGHGTTEAFF.

The chain is built from TRBV7-2 and TRBJ2-3; D not certain. Germline V gives CDR1 SGHTA, CDR2 FQGNSA. V was trimmed by 1 base and J by 4 bases, leaving 3 bases between them. The CDR3 has 12 amino acids. The CDR3 region is CASSLGPDTQYF. DNA of the CDR3: TGTGCCAGCAGCTTAGGGCCAGATACGCAGTATTTT.

The chain recombines TRBV29-1 with TRBJ2-7, with D perhaps matching TRBD1 (6 bases). The length of the CDR3 is 12 residues. Trimming took 2 bases from V and 5 from J, leaving 10 bases between them. Germline V gives CDR1 SQVTM, CDR2 ANQGSEA. This chain's CDR3 is CSVESRDNEQYF. The CDR3 coding sequence is TGCAGCGTTGAATCTAGGGACAACGAGCAGTACTTC.

The chain links TRBV4-1 to TRBJ2-5; 12 bases are a match to TRBD1. In germline, CDR1 is MGHRA, CDR2 YSYEKL. The CDR3 loop spans 14 amino acids. V was clipped by 4 bases and J by 5 bases; unmatched bases: 2. The CDR3 here is CASSLGQGAETQYF. CDR3 sequence (DNA): TGCGCCAGCAGCCTGGGACAGGGGGCCGAGACCCAGTACTTC.

V is TRBV5-1 and J is TRBJ1-1, with 7 bases lining up with TRBD1. The CDR3 consists of 15 residues. Trimming removed 1 base from V and 4 bases from J; junction bases left unmatched: 7. In germline, CDR1 is SGHRS, CDR2 YFSETQ. CDR3 coding DNA: TGCGCCAGCAGCTTGACAGACAGGGCGCCCACTGAAGCTTTCTTT. Translation gives CASSLTDRAPTEAFF. Using reference TRBV5-1 and TRBJ1-1 for the parts outside the CDR3, the full variable domain is KAGVTQTPRYLIKTRGQQVTLSCSPISGHRSVSWYQQTPGQGLQFLFEYFSETQRNKGNFPGRFSGRQFSNSRSEMNVSTLELGDSALYLCASSLTDRAPTEAFFGQGTRLTVV.

V is TRBV7-9 and J is TRBJ1-2; 7 bases line up with TRBD1. V lost 5 bases, J lost 4 bases, and 4 bases stayed unmatched. CDR3 length: 13 amino acids. Germline V gene data show CDR1 as SEHNR and CDR2 as FQNEAQ (reference sequence). The CDR3 loop reads CASSPRQGYGYTF. CDR3 DNA sequence: TGTGCCAGCAGCCCTAGACAGGGCTATGGCTACACCTTC.

With respect to this clone: A junction end diverges from the germline sequence, so it may reflect a read error. The rearrangement joins TRBV28 to TRBJ2-1, with D possibly being TRBD1 (6 bases). In germline, CDR1 is MDHEN, CDR2 SYDVKM. The CDR3 is made up of 14 amino acids. Here the CDR3 DNA reads TGTGGCAGCCACCAGGGGAGCTCCTACAATGAGCAGTTCTTC. Amino acid sequence: CGSHQGSSYNEQFF. The variable domain in full, completed from reference TRBV28 and TRBJ2-1, reads DVKVTQSSRYLVKRTGEKVFLECVQDMDHENMFWYRQDPGLGLRLIYFSYDVKMKEKGDIPEGYSVSREKKERFSLILESASTNQTSMYLCGSHQGSSYNEQFFGPGTRLTVL.

V is TRBV6-5 and J is TRBJ1-3; D unresolved. Deletions cut 5 bases from V and 0 bases from J, with 5 bases between. CDR3 length: 13 residues. CDR1 is MNHEY and CDR2 is SVGAGI in the germline V gene. The CDR3 coding sequence is TGTGCCAGCAGTAGGAGCTCTGGAAACACCATATATTTT. As protein: CASSRSSGNTIYF.